This T cell receptor (beta chain) derives from a study of shared clonotypes between healthy human individuals. Study-level information: Ranging from 18 to 49 in age, donors were two women and a few men.

CD45RO-negative, CCR7-positively selected cells formed the naive CD8 fraction, excluding terminally differentiated effector memory CD45RA+ cells. Germline V CDR1 and CDR2: SGHTA, FQGNSA. The V gene lost 1 base and the J gene lost 1 base, with 16 bases spanning the gap. The CDR3 length is 17 residues. The assay was immunoSEQ multiplex PCR, and TCRdb's table has in-frame clones only and misses some. The sample records about 2.1 million clones, roughly 91% being singletons. The chain couples TRBV7-2 to TRBJ1-1; TRBD1 is a possible D gene (5 bases). The TCR comes from a young man in good health. Some clones in this sample may be carry-over from other donors' samples. Input material: naive CD8+ T cells from PBMCs. CDR3 coding DNA: TGTGCCAGCAGCTTAGGGGACGTCCTTGAGGGGAACACTGAAGCTTTCTTT. Translating it yields CASSLGDVLEGNTEAFF. Drawing the rest from reference TRBV7-2 and TRBJ1-1, the complete variable domain is GAGVSQSPSNKVTEKGKDVELRCDPISGHTALYWYRQSLGQGLEFLIYFQGNSAPDKSGLPSDRFSAERTGGSVSTLTIQRTQQEDSAVYLCASSLGDVLEGNTEAFFGQGTRLTVV.